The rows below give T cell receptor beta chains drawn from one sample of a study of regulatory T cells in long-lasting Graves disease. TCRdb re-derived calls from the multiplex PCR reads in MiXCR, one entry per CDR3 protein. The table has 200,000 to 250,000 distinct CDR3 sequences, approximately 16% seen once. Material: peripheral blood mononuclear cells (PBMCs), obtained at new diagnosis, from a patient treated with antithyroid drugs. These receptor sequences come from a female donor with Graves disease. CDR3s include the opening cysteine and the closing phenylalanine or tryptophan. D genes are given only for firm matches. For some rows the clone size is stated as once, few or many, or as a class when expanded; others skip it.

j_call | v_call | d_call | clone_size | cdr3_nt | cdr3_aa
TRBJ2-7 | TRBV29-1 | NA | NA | TGCAGCGTTGTGCGGGGCTCCTACGAGCAGTACTTC | CSVVRGSYEQYF
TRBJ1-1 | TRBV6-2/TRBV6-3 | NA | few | TGTGCCAGCACCCTACAGGGCCAAAACACTGAAGCTTTCTTT | CASTLQGQNTEAFF
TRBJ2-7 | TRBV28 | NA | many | TGTGCCAGCAGCTTGGGGGACTACGAGCAGTACTTC | CASSLGDYEQYF
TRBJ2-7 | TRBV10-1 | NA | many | TGCGCCAGCAGTGAGTTCCAGGCGAGGGGCCAGCAGTACTTC | CASSEFQARGQQYF
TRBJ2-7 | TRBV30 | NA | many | TGTGCCTGGAGTGCCCCCCGCAGGGCCTCCTCCTACGAGCAGTACTTC | CAWSAPRRASSYEQYF
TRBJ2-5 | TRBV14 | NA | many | TGTGCCAGCAGCCAAGATAGGCGGTTCCAAGAGACCCAGTACTTC | CASSQDRRFQETQYF
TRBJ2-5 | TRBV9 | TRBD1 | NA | TGCGCCAGCAGCGAGGGGGCGAGAGAGACCCAGTACTTC | CASSEGARETQYF
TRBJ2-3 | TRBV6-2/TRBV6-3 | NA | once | TGTGCCAGCAGCCTGATGATGGGTGGGACAGATACGCAGTATTTT | CASSLMMGGTDTQYF
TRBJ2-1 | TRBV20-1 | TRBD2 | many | TGCAGTGCTAGGGGGATAGCGGGAGCCTACAATGAGCAGTTCTTC | CSARGIAGAYNEQFF
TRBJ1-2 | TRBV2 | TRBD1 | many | TGTGCCAGCATTTCCAGGGGGCTAGGAAGCTATGGCTACACCTTC | CASISRGLGSYGYTF
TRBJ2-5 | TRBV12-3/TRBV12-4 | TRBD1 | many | TGTGCCAGCAGTTTAGCGAAAACAGGGGGCGCGGCCCAGTACTTC | CASSLAKTGGAAQYF
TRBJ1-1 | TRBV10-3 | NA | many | TGTGCCATCAGTGGGGGTGCGATGAACACTGAAGCTTTCTTT | CAISGGAMNTEAFF
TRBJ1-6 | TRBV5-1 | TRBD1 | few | TGCGCCAGCAGCTTTGGACAGGGTATTTCACCCCTCCACTTT | CASSFGQGISPLHF
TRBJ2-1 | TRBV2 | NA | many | TGTGCCAGCAATCCGGGACAAACTTCCTCCTACAATGAGCAGTTCTTC | CASNPGQTSSYNEQFF
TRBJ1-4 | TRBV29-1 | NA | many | TGCAGCATAGGGGGGGGAGATGAAAAACTGTTTTTT | CSIGGGDEKLFF
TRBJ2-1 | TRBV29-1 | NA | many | TGCAGCGTTGAAGCACTAGCAAGGGAGCAGTTCTTC | CSVEALAREQFF
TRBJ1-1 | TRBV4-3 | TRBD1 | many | TGCGCCAGCAGCCAAGTGGTAGGGACAGGGAACACTGAAGCTTTCTTT | CASSQVVGTGNTEAFF
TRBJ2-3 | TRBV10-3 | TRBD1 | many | TGTGCCATCAGTGAGCTCTGGACAGGGGGCCCGCGCGATACGCAGTATTTT | CAISELWTGGPRDTQYF
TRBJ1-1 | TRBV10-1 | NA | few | TGCGCCAGCAGCTACGGCTCATCCGGCGAAGAAGCTTTCTTT | CASSYGSSGEEAFF
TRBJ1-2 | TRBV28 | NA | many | TGTGCCAGCAGTTCAAGGGGCAGGGGAATCACCTTC | CASSSRGRGITF
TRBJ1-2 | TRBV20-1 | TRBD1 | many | TGCAGTGCTTGGGACAGAAACTATGGCTACACCTTC | CSAWDRNYGYTF
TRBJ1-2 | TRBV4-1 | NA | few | TGCGCCAGCAGCCTCGACGCGGTTAACTATGGCTACACCTTC | CASSLDAVNYGYTF
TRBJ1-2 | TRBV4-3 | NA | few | TGCGCCAGCAGCCAAGATGGGGGGCAAAACTATGGCTACACCTTC | CASSQDGGQNYGYTF
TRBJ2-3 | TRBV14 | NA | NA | TGTGCCAGCAGCCCCCAGATCACAGATACGCAGTATTTT | CASSPQITDTQYF
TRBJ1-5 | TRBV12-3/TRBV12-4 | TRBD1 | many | TGTGCCAGCAGTCCCTCGACAGGGGGTGGCAATCAGCCCCAGCATTTT | CASSPSTGGGNQPQHF